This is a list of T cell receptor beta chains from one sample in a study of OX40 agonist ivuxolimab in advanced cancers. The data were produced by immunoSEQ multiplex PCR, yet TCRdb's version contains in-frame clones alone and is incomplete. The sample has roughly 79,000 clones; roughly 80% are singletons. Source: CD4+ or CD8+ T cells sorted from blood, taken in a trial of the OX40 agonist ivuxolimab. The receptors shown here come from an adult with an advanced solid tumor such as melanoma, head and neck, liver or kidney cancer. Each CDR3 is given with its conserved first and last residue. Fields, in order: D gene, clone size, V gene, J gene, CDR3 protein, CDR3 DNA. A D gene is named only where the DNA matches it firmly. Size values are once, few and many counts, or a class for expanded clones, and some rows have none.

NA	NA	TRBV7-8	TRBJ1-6	CASSWDDNSPLHF	TGTGCCAGCAGCTGGGACGATAATTCACCCCTCCACTTT
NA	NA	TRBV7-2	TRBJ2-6	CASSLTPSSGANVLTF	TGTGCCAGCAGCTTAACGCCGTCCTCTGGGGCCAACGTCCTGACTTTC
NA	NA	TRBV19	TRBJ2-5	CASSLTQETQYF	TGTGCCAGTAGTCTCACACAAGAGACCCAGTACTTC
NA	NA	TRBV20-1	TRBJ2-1	CSGQGGGEQFF	TGCAGTGGGCAGGGAGGGGGTGAGCAGTTCTTC
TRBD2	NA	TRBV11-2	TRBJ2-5	CASSLVGSGGQETQYF	TGTGCCAGCAGCTTAGTCGGTAGCGGGGGACAAGAGACCCAGTACTTC
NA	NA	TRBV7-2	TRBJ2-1	CASSLSRGHNEQFF	TGTGCCAGCAGCTTAAGTCGTGGACACAATGAGCAGTTCTTC
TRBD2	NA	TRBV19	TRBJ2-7	CASSPRTSPTYEQYF	TGTGCCAGTAGTCCGCGGACTAGCCCAACCTACGAGCAGTACTTC
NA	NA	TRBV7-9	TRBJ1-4	CASSRTDLMEKLFF	TGTGCCAGCAGTAGGACCGACTTAATGGAAAAACTGTTTTTT
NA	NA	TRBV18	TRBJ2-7	CASSPSDRLYF	TGTGCCAGCTCACCTTCGGATCGACTGTACTTC
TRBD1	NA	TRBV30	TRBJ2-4	CAWSAGTVTKNIQYF	TGTGCCTGGAGTGCCGGGACAGTAACTAAAAACATTCAGTACTTC
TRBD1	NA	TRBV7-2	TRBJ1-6	CASRPGQYNSPLHF	TGTGCCAGCAGGCCGGGACAGTATAATTCACCCCTCCACTTT
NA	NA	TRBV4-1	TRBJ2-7	CASSRDGSYEQYF	TGCGCCAGCAGCCGGGACGGTTCCTACGAGCAGTACTTC
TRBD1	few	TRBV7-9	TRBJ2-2	CASSPRTGTNTGELFF	TGTGCCAGCAGCCCACGGACAGGGACCAACACCGGGGAGCTGTTTTTT
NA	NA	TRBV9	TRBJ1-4	CASSVGGTNEKLFF	TGTGCCAGCAGCGTAGGAGGCACTAATGAAAAACTGTTTTTT
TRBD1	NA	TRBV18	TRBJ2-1	CASSTGTANEQFF	TGTGCCAGCTCAACAGGGACAGCGAATGAGCAGTTCTTC
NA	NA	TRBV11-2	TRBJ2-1	CASSADIYNEQFF	TGTGCCAGCAGCGCCGACATCTACAATGAGCAGTTCTTC
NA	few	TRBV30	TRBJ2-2	CAWSVRSERTGELFF	TGTGCCTGGAGTGTACGGAGCGAGAGGACCGGGGAGCTGTTTTTT
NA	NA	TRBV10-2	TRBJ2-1	CASQRTAWSDEQFF	TGCGCCAGCCAACGGACAGCCTGGAGCGATGAGCAGTTCTTC
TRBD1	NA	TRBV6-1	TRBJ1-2	CASSEAAGGIGYTF	TGTGCCAGCAGTGAAGCTGCAGGGGGCATTGGCTACACCTTC
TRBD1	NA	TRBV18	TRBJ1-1	CASSPVTGGVTEAFF	TGTGCCAGCTCACCGGTGACAGGGGGCGTCACTGAAGCTTTCTTT
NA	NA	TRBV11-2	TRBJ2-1	CASTLGGGEQFF	TGTGCCAGCACCCTCGGTGGGGGTGAGCAGTTCTTC
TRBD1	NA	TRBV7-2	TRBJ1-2	CASSPQPGQGYGYTF	TGTGCCAGCAGCCCGCAACCGGGACAGGGTTATGGCTACACCTTC
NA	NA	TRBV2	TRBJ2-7	CASRPLAAGLSIYEQYF	TGTGCCAGCAGGCCGCTTGCGGCAGGGTTAAGTATCTACGAGCAGTACTTC
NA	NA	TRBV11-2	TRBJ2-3	CASSLLVADADTQYF	TGTGCCAGCAGCTTATTGGTAGCGGACGCAGATACGCAGTATTTT
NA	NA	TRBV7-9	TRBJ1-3	CASSLVAGLGNTIYF	TGTGCCAGCAGCTTAGTGGCGGGTTTGGGAAACACCATATATTTT
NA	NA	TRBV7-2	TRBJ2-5	CASSLVWRETQYF	TGTGCCAGCAGCTTAGTCTGGCGGGAGACCCAGTACTTC
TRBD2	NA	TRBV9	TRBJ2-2	CASSVASGGNTGELFF	TGTGCCAGCAGCGTAGCTAGCGGGGGGAACACCGGGGAGCTGTTTTTT
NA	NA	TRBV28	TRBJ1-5	CASSWGVRQPQHF	TGTGCCAGCAGTTGGGGGGTTCGCCAGCCCCAGCATTTT
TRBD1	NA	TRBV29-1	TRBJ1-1	CSVVSGGTEAFF	TGCAGCGTTGTATCAGGGGGCACTGAAGCTTTCTTT
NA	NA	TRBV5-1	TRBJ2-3	CASSLELADTQYF	TGCGCCAGCAGCTTGGAACTAGCAGATACGCAGTATTTT
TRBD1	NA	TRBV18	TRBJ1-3	CASSTDRAGNTIYF	TGTGCCAGCTCAACGGACAGGGCTGGAAACACCATATATTTT
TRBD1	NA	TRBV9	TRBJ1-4	CASSPSGTVSEKLFF	TGTGCCAGCAGCCCTAGCGGGACAGTGAGTGAAAAACTGTTTTTT
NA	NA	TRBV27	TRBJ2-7	CASSLELTRVGYEQYF	TGTGCCAGCAGTTTAGAGCTCACTCGGGTAGGCTACGAGCAGTACTTC
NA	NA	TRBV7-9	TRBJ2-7	CASSLGTESKEQYF	TGTGCCAGCAGCCTAGGGACCGAATCCAAAGAGCAGTACTTC
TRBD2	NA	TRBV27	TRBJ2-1	CASSFPPGREFNEQFF	TGTGCCAGCAGTTTTCCCCCAGGGCGGGAGTTCAATGAGCAGTTCTTC
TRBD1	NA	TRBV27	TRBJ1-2	CASSPQGRPYGYTF	TGTGCCAGCAGCCCACAGGGGCGACCATATGGCTACACCTTC
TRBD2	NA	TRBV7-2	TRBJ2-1	CASSWTSGYYNEQFF	TGTGCCAGCAGCTGGACTAGCGGATACTACAATGAGCAGTTCTTC
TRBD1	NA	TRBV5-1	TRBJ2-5	CASRRQGSQETQYF	TGCGCCAGCAGAAGACAGGGCTCCCAAGAGACCCAGTACTTC
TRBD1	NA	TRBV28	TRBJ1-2	CASSWDRINYGYTF	TGTGCCAGCAGTTGGGACAGGATTAACTATGGCTACACCTTC
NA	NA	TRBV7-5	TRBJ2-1	CARSSHRLAGTNEQFF	TGTGCCAGAAGCTCCCACCGACTAGCGGGAACGAATGAGCAGTTCTTC
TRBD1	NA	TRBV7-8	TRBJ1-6	CASSLDDRASSYNSPLHF	TGTGCCAGCAGCTTAGATGACAGGGCGAGCTCCTATAATTCACCCCTCCACTTT
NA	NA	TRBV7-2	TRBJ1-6	CASSLADRTANNSPLHF	TGTGCCAGCAGCTTAGCGGACCGGACAGCTAATAATTCACCCCTCCACTTT
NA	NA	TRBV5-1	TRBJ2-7	CASSTTISYEQYF	TGCGCCAGCAGCACCACTATTTCCTACGAGCAGTACTTC
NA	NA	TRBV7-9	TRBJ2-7	CASSLGGISYEQYF	TGTGCCAGCAGCTTAGGAGGGATCTCCTACGAGCAGTACTTC
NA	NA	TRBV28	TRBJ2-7	CASSQWVGNSHEQYF	TGTGCCAGCAGCCAATGGGTTGGTAATAGCCACGAGCAGTACTTC
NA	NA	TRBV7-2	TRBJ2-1	CASSLGGGGRYNEQFF	TGTGCCAGCAGCTTAGGTGGTGGCGGGCGCTACAATGAGCAGTTCTTC
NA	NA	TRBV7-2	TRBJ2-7	CASSQLYEQYF	TGTGCCAGCAGCCAACTTTACGAGCAGTACTTC
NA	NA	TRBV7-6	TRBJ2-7	CASSPQGTSYEQYF	TGTGCCAGCAGCCCTCAGGGCACCTCCTACGAGCAGTACTTC
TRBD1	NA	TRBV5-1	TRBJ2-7	CASSLQGDTYYEQYF	TGCGCCAGCAGCTTGCAGGGGGACACTTACTACGAGCAGTACTTC
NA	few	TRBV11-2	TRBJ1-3	CASSPTTGARTIYF	TGTGCCAGCAGCCCAACGACGGGGGCCAGAACCATATATTTT
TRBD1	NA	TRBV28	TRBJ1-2	CASSPGTVYHGYTF	TGTGCCAGCAGTCCCGGGACAGTTTATCATGGCTACACCTTC
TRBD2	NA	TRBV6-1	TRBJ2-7	CASRGLAESYEQYF	TGTGCCAGCCGGGGACTAGCGGAATCCTACGAGCAGTACTTC
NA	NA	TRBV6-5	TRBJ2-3	CASSYSRVPSTDTQYF	TGTGCCAGCAGTTACTCCAGGGTACCTAGCACAGATACGCAGTATTTT
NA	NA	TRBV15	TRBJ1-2	CATSSGSYGYTF	TGTGCCACCAGCAGCGGCAGCTATGGCTACACCTTC
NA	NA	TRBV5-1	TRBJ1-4	CASSLYEDRKELFF	TGCGCCAGCAGCTTGTACGAAGACAGGAAAGAACTGTTTTTT
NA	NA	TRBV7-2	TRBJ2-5	CASSFRPAGYQETQYF	TGTGCCAGCAGCTTCCGACCAGCTGGGTACCAAGAGACCCAGTACTTC
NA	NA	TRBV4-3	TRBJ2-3	CASSWRAGSTDTQYF	TGCGCCAGCAGCTGGCGTGCAGGGAGCACAGATACGCAGTATTTT